The 29 T cell receptor beta chains below were found in one sample sequenced in a study of blood T cell repertoires in COVID-19. Libraries were prepared by immunoSEQ multiplex PCR; TCRdb keeps only in-frame clonotypes and omits some of them. The sample consists of tens of thousands of clones, 88% of them appearing once. The specimen was peripheral blood. The receptors here all came from a man aged 50 to 59 with active COVID-19.

The rearrangement uses TRBV24-1 and TRBJ2-1, with TRBD1 as a possible D gene (5 bases). The CDR3 sequence is 14 residues long. Trimming removed 3 bases from V and 4 bases from J, with 9 bases in between. Germline V gives CDR1 KGHDR, CDR2 SFDVKD. The CDR3 region is CATSDGTGYNEQFF. CDR3 bases: TGTGCCACCAGTGATGGTACAGGTTACAATGAGCAGTTCTTC.

This sequence joins TRBV29-1 and TRBJ1-1, with TRBD1 matching 9 bases. Germline lookup yields CDR1 SQVTM and CDR2 ANQGSEA. V lost 1 base to trimming and J lost 1 base; unmatched junction nucleotides: 4. This CDR3 comprises 15 residues. CDR3 protein: CSVEGTGGANTEAFF. DNA for the CDR3: TGCAGCGTTGAAGGCACAGGGGGCGCGAACACTGAAGCTTTCTTT. The whole variable domain, filled in from reference TRBV29-1 and TRBJ1-1, reads SAVISQKPSRDICQRGTSLTIQCQVDSQVTMMFWYRQQPGQSLTLIATANQGSEATYESGFVIDKFPISRPNLTFSTLTVSNMSPEDSSIYLCSVEGTGGANTEAFFGQGTRLTVV.

The rearrangement uses TRBV2 and TRBJ1-2, with unresolved D. V was shortened by 8 bases and J by 3 bases, with 13 bases between the two germline ends. The CDR3 runs 13 residues. Germline-derived CDR1 and CDR2 are SNHLY and FYNNEI. CDR3: CASRPEKDYGYTF. CDR3 in DNA: TGTGCCAGCCGGCCGGAGAAGGACTATGGCTACACCTTC.

The J gene is TRBJ1-1, the V gene TRBV5-1, with D hard to call. V lost 2 bases to trimming and J lost 1 base, with 9 bases between them. The CDR3 is 14 amino acids. The germline gives CDR1 SGHRS, CDR2 YFSETQ. CDR3 amino acids: CASSLMRQNTEAFF. The CDR3 coding sequence is TGCGCCAGCAGCTTAATGAGGCAGAACACTGAAGCTTTCTTT.

In DNA form, the CDR3 reads TGCAGCGTCCGGGGGGCCCTAAGCTCCTACAATGAGCAGTTCTTC. It translates to CSVRGALSSYNEQFF. The rearrangement joins TRBV29-1 to TRBJ2-1; TRBD2 might be the D (7 bases). With 6 bases removed from V and 0 bases from J, the gap between germline ends came to 15 bases. The CDR3 has 15 residues. The germline V gene has CDR1 SQVTM and CDR2 ANQGSEA.

This clone was seen once. V and J are TRBV6-5 and TRBJ2-5; TRBD2 agrees at 10 bases. Trimming took 6 bases from V and 5 from J; bases not matched to a gene: 9. Germline CDR1 and CDR2: MNHEY and SVGAGI. The CDR3 loop spans 15 amino acids. This chain's CDR3 is CASREGSGGSETQYF. The CDR3 DNA reads as TGTGCCAGCAGGGAGGGTAGCGGGGGGTCGGAGACCCAGTACTTC.

In its sample, this clone was seen once. J is TRBJ2-5 and V is TRBV18; D remains ambiguous. V was cut by 6 bases and J by 2 bases, with 4 bases left in between. Germline V gene lookup returns CDR1 KGHSH and CDR2 LQKENI. The CDR3 contains 11 residues. For the CDR3, the DNA is TGTGCCAGCTCGCTACAAGAGACCCAGTACTTC. Its protein product is CASSLQETQYF.

The gene calls are TRBV9 and TRBJ2-5; TRBD2 is a possible D gene (6 bases). The V and J ends lost 0 bases and 4 bases respectively, with 13 bases between them. CDR3 length: 15 amino acids. Per germline, CDR1 SGDLS and CDR2 YYNGEE. CDR3 residues: CASSVGGVGGETQYF. CDR3 DNA: TGTGCCAGCAGCGTAGGGGGGGTTGGTGGAGAGACCCAGTACTTC.

In this sample, this clone turned up once. This chain uses TRBV6-2 or TRBV6-3 with TRBJ1-3; D call uncertain. Deletions cut 2 bases from V and 6 bases from J, with 8 bases between. The CDR3 length is 13 residues. Germline V gives CDR1 MNHEY, CDR2 SVGEGT. The CDR3 sequence: CASSYPSPNTIYF. The CDR3 nucleotides read TGTGCCAGCAGTTACCCGAGCCCAAACACCATATATTTT.

In DNA, the CDR3 is TGCGCCAGCAGCCGCCTCGTTGCAGGTTTTATAGCCAAAAACATTCAGTACTTC. Its protein is CASSRLVAGFIAKNIQYF. This rearrangement joins TRBV4-1 to TRBJ2-4; D gene ambiguous. Per the germline V gene, CDR1 is MGHRA and CDR2 is YSYEKL. The V and J ends lost 4 bases and 0 bases respectively, with 19 bases between them. The CDR3 has 18 amino acids.

The rearrangement links TRBV7-2 to TRBJ2-5, with 10 bases identical to TRBD1. Trimming took 5 bases from V and 9 from J; bases not matched to a gene: 6. CDR3 length: 13 amino acids. Germline V CDR1 and CDR2: SGHTA, FQGNSA. This CDR3 is CASSVDRGGSQYF. The CDR3 DNA is TGTGCCAGCAGCGTGGACAGGGGGGGGTCCCAGTACTTC.

A single count supports this clone. The rearrangement uses TRBV18 and TRBJ2-3, with TRBD2 as a possible D gene (5 bases). Germline V lookup: CDR1 KGHSH, CDR2 LQKENI. This CDR3 is 15 amino acids long. The V gene lost 6 bases and the J gene lost 4 bases, with 17 bases spanning the gap. CDR3 nucleotides: TGTGCCAGCTCCTCCATAGAGGGTGGGGCAGATACGCAGTATTTT. This translates into CASSSIEGGADTQYF.

The rearrangement links TRBV30 to TRBJ1-2; a weak D match, TRBD1 (6 bases). The V and J ends lost 0 bases and 4 bases respectively, with 12 bases between them. The CDR3 has 14 residues. Per the germline V gene, CDR1 is GTSNPN and CDR2 is SVGIG (reference sequence). The CDR3, as DNA: TGTGCCTGGAGTGTACAGGCAGGGGCCTATGGCTACACCTTC. The encoded protein is CAWSVQAGAYGYTF.

The genes are TRBV2 and TRBJ1-5, with 7 bases that match TRBD1. The CDR3 spans 14 residues. Germline CDR1 and CDR2: SNHLY and FYNNEI. V shed 3 bases and J 7 bases; nucleotides not matched to a gene: 6. Here the CDR3 DNA reads TGTGCCAGCAGTGAGCAGGGGGGCGGACAGCCCCAGCATTTT. Translation gives CASSEQGGGQPQHF.

The genes are TRBV5-1 and TRBJ2-2; no definite D call. CDR3 length: 14 residues. V lost 0 bases to trimming and J lost 3 bases, with 6 bases between them. Germline CDR1 and CDR2: SGHRS and YFSETQ. This CDR3 reads CASSLASYTGELFF. CDR3 DNA: TGCGCCAGCAGCTTGGCAAGCTACACCGGGGAGCTGTTTTTT.

CDR3 residues: CASSQESGGRGEQFF. CDR3 coding DNA: TGTGCCAGCAGCCAAGAGAGCGGGGGCCGGGGTGAGCAGTTCTTC. The J gene is TRBJ2-1, the V gene TRBV3-1 (or the pseudogene TRBV3-2); 8 bases are shared with TRBD2. CDR3 length: 15 amino acids. V dropped 0 bases and J dropped 9; count of bases not matched to a gene: 7. Germline V gene lookup returns CDR1 LGHDT and CDR2 YNNKEL (reference sequence).

The chain has TRBV3-1 (or the pseudogene TRBV3-2) and TRBJ2-1; the D is unclear. Per germline, CDR1 LGHDT and CDR2 YNNKEL (reference sequence). Between the trimmed V and J ends, which lost 2 bases and 5 bases, there was a span of 4 bases. There are 12 residues in the CDR3. The CDR3 here is CASSQRDNEQFF. For the CDR3, the DNA is TGTGCCAGCAGCCAACGGGACAATGAGCAGTTCTTC.

The chain recombines TRBV19 with TRBJ2-2; no reliable D call. CDR1 is LNHDA and CDR2 is SQIVND in the germline V gene (reference sequence). V was cut by 8 bases and J by 5 bases, with 18 bases left in between. The CDR3 loop spans 15 amino acids. CDR3 residues: CASFRGQGLTGELFF. CDR3 in DNA: TGTGCCAGTTTCAGAGGTCAAGGCTTGACCGGGGAGCTGTTTTTT.

The chain has TRBV18 and TRBJ2-2; maybe TRBD1 (5 bases). The CDR3 runs 14 residues. Germline V CDR1 and CDR2: KGHSH, LQKENI. Trimming cost V 4 bases and J 2 bases, with 8 bases left between them. The CDR3 region has the DNA TGTGCCAGCTCACAAGGGGCTAACACCGGGGAGCTGTTTTTT. Protein: CASSQGANTGELFF. The whole variable domain, remainder taken from reference TRBV18 and TRBJ2-2, is NAGVMQNPRHLVRRRGQEARLRCSPMKGHSHVYWYRQLPEEGLKFMVYLQKENIIDESGMPKERFSAEFPKEGPSILRIQQVVRGDSAAYFCASSQGANTGELFFGEGSRLTVL.

This clone showed up just a few times. V and J are TRBV2 and TRBJ2-7; D might be TRBD2 (7 bases). The CDR3 runs to 16 residues. The germline gives CDR1 SNHLY, CDR2 FYNNEI. The V gene lost 6 bases and the J gene lost 5 bases, with 23 bases spanning the gap. CDR3: CASRRTVKAGANEQYF. The CDR3 region has the DNA TGTGCCAGCAGGAGGACGGTAAAGGCGGGGGCGAACGAGCAGTACTTC.

The chain recombines TRBV12-3 or TRBV12-4 with TRBJ1-1; D not certain. V lost 6 bases to trimming and J lost 1 base, with 9 bases between them. The CDR3 is 13 residues long. In DNA, the CDR3 is TGTGCCAGCAGCCAAACACCGAACACTGAAGCTTTCTTT. Translated, it gives CASSQTPNTEAFF.

The V call is TRBV7-6, the J call TRBJ1-6, with D uncertain. Germline CDR1 SGHVS, CDR2 FNYEAQ. This CDR3 contains 16 residues. V was trimmed by 1 base and J by 0 bases, leaving 7 bases between them. Written as DNA, the CDR3 is TGTGCCAGCAGCTTAGATGGGAGCTCCTATAATTCACCCCTCCACTTT. It translates to CASSLDGSSYNSPLHF.

This chain joins TRBV18 and TRBJ1-1; D is unresolved. The CDR3 sequence is 14 residues long. Deletions cut 4 bases from V and 1 base from J, with 10 bases between. CDR1 is KGHSH and CDR2 is LQKENI in the germline V gene. The CDR3 loop is CASSLRRGNTEAFF. DNA of the CDR3: TGTGCCAGCTCACTCCGACGGGGGAACACTGAAGCTTTCTTT.

This chain links TRBV11-2 with TRBJ2-7, with a possible D match to TRBD2 (6 bases). This CDR3 comprises 14 residues. The germline V and J ends were trimmed by 3 bases and 6 bases, with 15 bases remaining between them. Germline CDR1 is SGHAT and CDR2 is FQNNGV. The CDR3 coding sequence is TGTGCCAGCAGCTTTGGGGGACTGACTACCGAGCAGTACTTC. This sequence encodes CASSFGGLTTEQYF.

There are a few counts of this clone. This chain links TRBV4-1 with TRBJ1-2; TRBD1 agrees at 7 bases. Germline CDR1 reads MGHRA; CDR2 reads YSYEKL. Unmatched junction bases numbered 6, after V lost 0 bases and J lost 8 bases. The CDR3 totals 14 residues. The CDR3 is CASSQDTGASGYTF. CDR3 in DNA: TGCGCCAGCAGCCAAGATACAGGGGCAAGCGGCTACACCTTC.

The V gene is TRBV7-9, the J gene TRBJ1-2, with TRBD1 identical over 9 bases. The V segment lost 4 bases and the J segment 1 base; nucleotides outside the gene matches: 7. Looked up from germline, CDR1 is SEHNR and CDR2 is FQNEAQ (reference sequence). The CDR3 runs 16 residues. CDR3 loop: CASSSTGQGFNYGYTF. The CDR3 DNA is TGTGCCAGCAGCTCTACTGGACAGGGGTTTAACTATGGCTACACCTTC.

The chain carries TRBV28 and TRBJ1-2; TRBD1 matches at 9 bases. CDR1 is MDHEN and CDR2 is SYDVKM in the germline V gene. Trimming at V came to 3 bases and at J to 8 bases, leaving 1 base not matched to a gene. The CDR3 is made up of 12 amino acids. CDR3 in DNA: TGTGCCAGCAGTTTCACAGGGGGCGGCTACACCTTC. This sequence encodes CASSFTGGGYTF.

A single count supports this clone. This chain links TRBV7-9 with TRBJ1-2; D is undetermined. The CDR3 is 16 amino acids. The V and J ends lost 1 base and 6 bases respectively, with 18 bases between them. The germline V gene has CDR1 SEHNR and CDR2 FQNEAQ (reference sequence). CDR3 sequence (DNA): TGTGCCAGCAGCTTAGTTAGGAGGGCAGAAGGCAATGGCTACACCTTC. Residues: CASSLVRRAEGNGYTF.

The gene calls are TRBV4-2 and TRBJ2-6, with 7 bases fitting TRBD1. Trimming cost V 0 bases and J 2 bases; bases outside gene matches: 7. CDR1 and CDR2 (germline): LGHNA, YNFKEQ. The CDR3 extends over 18 amino acids. As DNA, the CDR3 is TGTGCCAGCAGCCAAGACTTTACAGGGGCGGCTGGGGCCAACGTCCTGACTTTC. Amino acids: CASSQDFTGAAGANVLTF.